This TCR beta chain was identified during a study of shared clonotypes between healthy human individuals. Study-wide context: Each donor's CD8 memory used one plate, CD8 naive two, each CD4 subset three. Study outcomes and limitations: Genetic and exposure-history diversity was limited by the few donors. Naive subsets typically showed greater estimated richness than memory subsets.

Remarks on this clone: What it binds is not known.

Assay: immunoSEQ multiplex PCR; the TCRdb copy retains only in-frame clones and omits some. The table shows roughly 2.4 million clones, with approximately 94% occurring only once. All donors were Caucasian adults living in Nashville, Tennessee. The V end lost 8 bases, the J end lost 6 bases, and 14 bases lay between the germline ends. Germline V gene lookup returns CDR1 SQVTM and CDR2 ANQGSEA. The CDR3 loop spans 12 amino acids. The sample was naive CD4+ T cells sorted from blood. Subset noted: CD45RA+ positively selected. This receptor was identified in a man younger than 30 in good health. This chain joins TRBV29-1 and TRBJ2-1; weak D call: TRBD1 (6 bases). This CDR3 reads CSHKGHLNEQFF. The CDR3 DNA follows: TGCAGCCATAAGGGACACCTCAATGAGCAGTTCTTC.